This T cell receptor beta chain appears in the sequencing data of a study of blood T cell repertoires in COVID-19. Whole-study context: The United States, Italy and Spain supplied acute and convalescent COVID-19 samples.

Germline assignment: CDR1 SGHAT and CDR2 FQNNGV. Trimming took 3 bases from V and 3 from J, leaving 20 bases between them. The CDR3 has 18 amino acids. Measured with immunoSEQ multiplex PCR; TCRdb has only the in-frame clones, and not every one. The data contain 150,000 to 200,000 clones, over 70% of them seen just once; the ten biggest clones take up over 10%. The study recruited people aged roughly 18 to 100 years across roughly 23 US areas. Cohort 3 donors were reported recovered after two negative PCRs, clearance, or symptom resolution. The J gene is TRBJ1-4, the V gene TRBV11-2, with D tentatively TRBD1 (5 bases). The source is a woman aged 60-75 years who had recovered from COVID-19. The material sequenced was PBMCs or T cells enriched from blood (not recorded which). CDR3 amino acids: CASSFDSDGWKANEKLFF. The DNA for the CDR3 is TGTGCCAGCAGCTTTGACAGCGACGGGTGGAAAGCTAATGAAAAACTGTTTTTT.